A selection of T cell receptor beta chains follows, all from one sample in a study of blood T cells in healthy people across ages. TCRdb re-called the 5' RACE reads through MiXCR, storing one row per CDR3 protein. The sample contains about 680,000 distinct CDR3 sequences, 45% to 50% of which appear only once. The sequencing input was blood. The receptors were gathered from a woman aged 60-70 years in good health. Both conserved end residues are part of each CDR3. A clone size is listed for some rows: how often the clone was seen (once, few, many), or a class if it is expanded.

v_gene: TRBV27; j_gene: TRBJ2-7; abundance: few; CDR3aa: CASSLWGRELGPYEQYF
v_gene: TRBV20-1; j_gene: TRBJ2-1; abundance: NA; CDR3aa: CSARAGTSGNYNERFF
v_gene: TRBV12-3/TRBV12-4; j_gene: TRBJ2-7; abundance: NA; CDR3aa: CASSISGGSYEQYF
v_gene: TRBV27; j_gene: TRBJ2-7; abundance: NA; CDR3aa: CASSVPEGQYF
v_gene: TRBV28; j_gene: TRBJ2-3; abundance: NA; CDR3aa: CASSSTTVYTDTQYF
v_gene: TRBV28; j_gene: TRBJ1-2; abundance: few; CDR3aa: CASSLLDRANYGYTF
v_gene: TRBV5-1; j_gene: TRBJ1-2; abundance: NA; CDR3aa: CASAGTATRYYGYTF
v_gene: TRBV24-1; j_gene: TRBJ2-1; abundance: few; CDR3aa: CATSDSSGGTQFF
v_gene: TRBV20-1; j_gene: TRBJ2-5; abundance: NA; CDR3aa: CSATRPVETQYF
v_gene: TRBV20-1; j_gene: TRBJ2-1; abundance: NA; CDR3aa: CSARYAGGPGETQFF
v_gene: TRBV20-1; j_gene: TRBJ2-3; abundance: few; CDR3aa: CSAHQTDTQYF
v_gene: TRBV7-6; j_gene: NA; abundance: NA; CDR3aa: CASSRPGGQAGLSYEQYF
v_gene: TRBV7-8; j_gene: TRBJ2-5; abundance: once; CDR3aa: CASSRGLAGSQETQYF
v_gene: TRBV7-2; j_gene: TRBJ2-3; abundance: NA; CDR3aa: CASSLERSSTDTQYF
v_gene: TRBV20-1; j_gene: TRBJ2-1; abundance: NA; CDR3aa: CTPSSGYNEQFF
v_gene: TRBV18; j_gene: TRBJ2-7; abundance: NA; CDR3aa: CASSPSGASYEQYF
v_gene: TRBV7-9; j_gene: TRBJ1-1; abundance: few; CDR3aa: CASSFDGNTEAFF
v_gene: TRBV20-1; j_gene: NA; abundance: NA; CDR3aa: CSARVGAYEQYF
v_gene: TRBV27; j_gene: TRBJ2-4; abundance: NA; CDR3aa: CASSLAGPPLAKNIQYF
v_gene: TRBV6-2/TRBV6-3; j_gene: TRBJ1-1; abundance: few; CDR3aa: CASSPVYGVSNTEAFF
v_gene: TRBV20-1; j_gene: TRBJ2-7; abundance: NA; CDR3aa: CSAPRGGFYEQYF
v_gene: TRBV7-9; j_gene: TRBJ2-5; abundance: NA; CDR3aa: CASSRGYNEQYF
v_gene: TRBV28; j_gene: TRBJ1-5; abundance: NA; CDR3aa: CATIPNTGGLGTQHF
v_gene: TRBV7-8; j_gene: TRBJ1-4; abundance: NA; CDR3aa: CASRFDSHNEKLFF
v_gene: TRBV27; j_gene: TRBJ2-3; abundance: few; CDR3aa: CASSLISASGSRTDTQYF
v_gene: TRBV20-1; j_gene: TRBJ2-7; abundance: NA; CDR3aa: CSVTGGSYEQYF
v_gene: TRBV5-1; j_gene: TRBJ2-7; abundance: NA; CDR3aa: CASSTTRQGSGVAQYF
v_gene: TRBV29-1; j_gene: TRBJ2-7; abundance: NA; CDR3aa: CSVIARGLREQYF
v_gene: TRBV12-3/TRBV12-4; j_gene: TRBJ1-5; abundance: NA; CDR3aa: CASSLEQGAQHF
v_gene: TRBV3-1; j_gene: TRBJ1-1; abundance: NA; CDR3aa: CASSQARGTEAFF
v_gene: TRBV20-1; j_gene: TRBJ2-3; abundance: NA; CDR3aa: CSARTGDTDTQYF
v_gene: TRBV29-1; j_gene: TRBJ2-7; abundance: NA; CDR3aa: CSVRPPTGGTYEQYF
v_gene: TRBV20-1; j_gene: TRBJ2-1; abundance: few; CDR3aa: CSAREPGLHNEQFF
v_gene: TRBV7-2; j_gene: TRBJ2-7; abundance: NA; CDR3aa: CASSLGGIPSYEQYF
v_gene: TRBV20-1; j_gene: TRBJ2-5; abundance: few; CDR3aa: CSATGVGTQYF
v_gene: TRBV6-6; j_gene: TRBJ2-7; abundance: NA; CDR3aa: CASSRAGTSYEQYF
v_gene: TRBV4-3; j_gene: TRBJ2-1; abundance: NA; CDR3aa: CASSQAGGSFSYNEQFF
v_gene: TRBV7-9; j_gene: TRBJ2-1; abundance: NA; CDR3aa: CASSSRLEGREQFF
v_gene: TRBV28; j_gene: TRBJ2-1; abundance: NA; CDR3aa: CATKARGGIDEQFF
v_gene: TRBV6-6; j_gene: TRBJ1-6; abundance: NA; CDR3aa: CASGRDSNSPLHF
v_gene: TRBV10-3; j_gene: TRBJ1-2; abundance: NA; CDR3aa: CAISESGDGYTF
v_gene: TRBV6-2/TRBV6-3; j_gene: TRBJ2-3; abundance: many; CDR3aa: CASSPRTDTQYF
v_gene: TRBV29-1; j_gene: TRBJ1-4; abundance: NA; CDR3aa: CSAAGGDRIEKLFF
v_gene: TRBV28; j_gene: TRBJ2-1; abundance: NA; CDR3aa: CASSSGTVVRNEQFF
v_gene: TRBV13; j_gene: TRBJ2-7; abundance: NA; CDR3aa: CASSLGLAGVISYEQYF
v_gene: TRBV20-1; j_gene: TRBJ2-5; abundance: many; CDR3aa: CSARIQGITQYF
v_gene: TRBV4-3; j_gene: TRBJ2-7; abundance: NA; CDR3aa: CASSQEGIREVYEQYF
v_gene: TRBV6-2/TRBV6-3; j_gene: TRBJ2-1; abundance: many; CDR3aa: CASSQFGTSNNEQFF
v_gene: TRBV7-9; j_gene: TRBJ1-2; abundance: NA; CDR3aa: CASSPTVTNYGYTF
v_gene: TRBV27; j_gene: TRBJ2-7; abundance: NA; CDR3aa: CASSLGLQQYF
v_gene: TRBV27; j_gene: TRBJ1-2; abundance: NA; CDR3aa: CASSSGTGMRTGYTF
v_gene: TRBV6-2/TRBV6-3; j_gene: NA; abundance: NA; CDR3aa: CASSYSMWRGAYEQYF
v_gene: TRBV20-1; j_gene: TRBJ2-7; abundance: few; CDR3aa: CSAFPGTSDSYEQYF
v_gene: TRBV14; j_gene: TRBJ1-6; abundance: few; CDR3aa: CASSLRGLLNSPLHF
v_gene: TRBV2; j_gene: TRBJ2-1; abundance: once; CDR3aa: CASSLWATKGGAKQFF
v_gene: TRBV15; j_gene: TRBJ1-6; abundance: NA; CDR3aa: CATSRVLSSYNSPLHF
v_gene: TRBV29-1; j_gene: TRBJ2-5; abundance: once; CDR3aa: CSALRGIGETQYF